The 18 T cell receptor beta chains in this list originate from one sample, sequenced in a study of T cells in Graves' hyperthyroidism and ophthalmopathy. RNA transcripts were the template for amplifying TCR beta CDR3 regions. HTBI primers drove first-round RT-PCR of the TCR CDR3. TCRdb redid the calling of the multiplex PCR reads with MiXCR, one entry per CDR3 protein. The data contain about 350,000 distinct CDR3 sequences, approximately 19% of them singletons. Material for sequencing was blood. The receptors derive from a woman between 18 and 29 years old with Graves' hyperthyroidism.

This clonotype was seen repeatedly, ten times or more. The rearrangement uses TRBV6-5 and TRBJ1-2; D unclear. Germline-derived CDR1 and CDR2 are MNHEY and SVGAGI. The CDR3 loop spans 15 amino acids. V was shortened by 4 bases and J by 8 bases, with 20 bases between the two germline ends. The CDR3 sequence is CASSWTDSKAGGYTF. The CDR3 coding sequence is TGTGCCAGCAGTTGGACCGACTCCAAGGCGGGGGGCTACACCTTC.

This clonotype was seen at least ten times. J is TRBJ2-6 and V is TRBV15; 10 bases are shared with TRBD2. V shed 4 bases and J 0 bases; nucleotides not matched to a gene: 12. Looked up from germline, CDR1 is LNHNV and CDR2 is YYDKDF (reference sequence). The CDR3 covers 20 residues. DNA for the CDR3: TGTGCCACCAGCATTTCCGACACTAGCGGGGAACTCTCTGGGGCCAACGTCCTGACTTTC. Its translation is CATSISDTSGELSGANVLTF.

The V call is TRBV11-2, the J call TRBJ1-1, with a weak D call TRBD1 (5 bases). This CDR3 is built from 17 residues. Trimming removed 7 bases from V and 0 bases from J, with 21 bases in between. Germline CDR1 reads SGHAT; CDR2 reads FQNNGV. CDR3 region: CASTPGTTARLNTEAFF. In nucleotides, the CDR3 is TGTGCCAGCACCCCCGGGACGACAGCTAGGTTGAACACTGAAGCTTTCTTT. Based on the CDR3 plus reference TRBV11-2 and TRBJ1-1, the full variable domain is EAGVAQSPRYKIIEKRQSVAFWCNPISGHATLYWYQQILGQGPKLLIQFQNNGVVDDSQLPKDRFSAERLKGVDSTLKIQPAKLEDSAVYLCASTPGTTARLNTEAFFGQGTRLTVV.

V is TRBV10-1 and J is TRBJ2-2; 9 bases line up with TRBD2. The CDR3 spans 13 residues. The V and J ends lost 10 bases and 6 bases, in that order; junction bases with no gene match: 6. Germline CDR1 WNHNN, CDR2 SYGVQD (reference sequence). This CDR3 reads CATVAGEPGELFF. The CDR3 nucleotides are TGCGCCACCGTAGCGGGGGAACCCGGGGAGCTGTTTTTT.

This clonotype was detected many times. The gene calls are TRBV29-1 and TRBJ1-2, with 7 bases aligning to TRBD1. V gave up 7 bases and J gave up 6 bases; unmatched junction bases: 8. The CDR3 length is 12 residues. Looked up from germline, CDR1 is SQVTM and CDR2 is ANQGSEA. DNA of the CDR3: TGCAGCGCCCCCCAGGGGGGAGATGGCTACACCTTC. This translates into CSAPQGGDGYTF.

The chain recombines TRBV12-3 or TRBV12-4 with TRBJ1-1, with TRBD1 as a possible D gene (5 bases). V was shortened by 2 bases and J by 6 bases, with 10 bases between the two germline ends. The CDR3 sequence is 13 residues long. The CDR3 reads CASSLRDSAEAFF. CDR3 sequence (DNA): TGTGCCAGCAGTTTAAGGGACTCGGCTGAAGCTTTCTTT.

This clonotype was detected ten times or more. The chain recombines TRBV28 with TRBJ1-2; no clear D gene. Trimming took 7 bases from V and 2 from J, leaving 11 bases between them. There are 13 residues in the CDR3. CDR1 and CDR2 (germline): MDHEN, SYDVKM. CDR3 nucleotide sequence: TGTGCCAGCAACCCCATCCGGAACTATGGCTACACCTTC. It specifies CASNPIRNYGYTF.

As to this clonotype: This may stem from a read error, because a much larger clone lies one nucleotide away. V is TRBV20-1 and J is TRBJ2-7; 15 bases agree with TRBD2. J was trimmed by 2 bases and V by 1 base; bases with no gene match: 0. The CDR3 is made up of 15 amino acids. In germline, CDR1 is DFQATT, CDR2 SNEGSKA (reference sequence). In nucleotides, the CDR3 is TGCAGTGCTAGAGGGACTAGCGGGGGGGCCTACGAGCAGTACTTC. Its protein is CSARGTSGGAYEQYF.

This clonotype was seen only a few times. The rearrangement links TRBV6-5 to TRBJ2-5; D unresolved. This CDR3 has 14 residues. Germline V gene lookup returns CDR1 MNHEY and CDR2 SVGAGI. The V end lost 1 base, the J end lost 1 base, and 7 bases lay between the germline ends. The DNA for the CDR3 is TGTGCCAGCAGTTACTACCGGGCCCAAGAGACCCAGTACTTC. It encodes CASSYYRAQETQYF.

This clonotype came up many times. V and J are TRBV12-3 or TRBV12-4 and TRBJ2-7; tentatively, D is TRBD1 (6 bases). Trimming left V 2 bases short and J 6 bases short, with 14 bases between. This CDR3 spans 14 amino acids. CDR3 sequence reads: CASSLSLGQSEQYF. The CDR3 region has the DNA TGTGCCAGCAGTTTATCCCTCGGACAGAGCGAGCAGTACTTC.

This clonotype was picked up many times. This rearrangement joins TRBV10-3 to TRBJ2-5; no firm D call. CDR1 is ENHRY, CDR2 SYGVKD, per germline. Trimming shortened V by 3 bases and J by 0 bases, and 5 bases separated the two germline ends. The CDR3 covers 13 residues. The CDR3 bases are TGTGCCATCAGTGACAGCTACCAAGAGACCCAGTACTTC. Protein sequence: CAISDSYQETQYF.

This clonotype was detected a few times. The chain is built from TRBV12-3 or TRBV12-4 and TRBJ1-2; TRBD1 aligns across 9 bases. This CDR3 has 13 residues. V trimming: 5 bases; J trimming: 7 bases; junction bases outside the gene matches: 5. This CDR3 is CASSLTGGSGYTF. The CDR3 DNA follows: TGTGCCAGCAGTCTAACAGGGGGCTCTGGCTACACCTTC.

This clonotype was seen a handful of times. The V gene is TRBV24-1, the J gene TRBJ2-3; TRBD2 is a possible D gene (7 bases). Germline V gives CDR1 KGHDR, CDR2 SFDVKD. The CDR3 covers 14 residues. V lost 6 bases and J lost 4, with 13 bases in between. The CDR3 sequence is CATSWGRGSDTQYF. CDR3 in DNA: TGTGCCACCAGTTGGGGGAGGGGGTCAGATACGCAGTATTTT.

This clonotype came up many times. The rearrangement links TRBV5-1 to TRBJ2-7; 7 bases fit TRBD1. The trim removed 1 base at V and 3 bases at J, leaving 4 bases unmatched. Germline V gene lookup returns CDR1 SGHRS and CDR2 YFSETQ. The CDR3 covers 14 residues. As DNA, the CDR3 is TGCGCCAGCAGCTTGACAGGGGCCATCTACGAGCAGTACTTC. Translated: CASSLTGAIYEQYF.

This clonotype was seen repeatedly, ten times or more. The chain joins TRBV10-3 to TRBJ2-7; the match to TRBD1 covers 9 bases. This CDR3 contains 16 residues. The germline V gene encodes CDR1 ENHRY and CDR2 SYGVKD. Trimming removed 2 bases from V and 7 bases from J; junction bases left unmatched: 12. This CDR3 is CAISEPQGQGFREQYF. In DNA form, the CDR3 reads TGTGCCATCAGTGAGCCACAGGGACAGGGTTTTAGAGAGCAGTACTTC.

Ten or more counts support this clonotype. The chain employs TRBV24-1 and TRBJ2-5, with 9 positions matching TRBD1. There are 17 residues in the CDR3. CDR1 and CDR2 (germline): KGHDR, SFDVKD. V was pared by 0 bases and J by 5 bases, with 9 bases of the junction left unmatched. The CDR3 loop is CATSDLGRTGVSETQYF. CDR3 DNA sequence: TGTGCCACCAGTGATTTGGGAAGGACAGGGGTGTCGGAGACCCAGTACTTC.

This clonotype has a count of ten or more. This sequence joins TRBV27 and TRBJ2-5; D is perhaps TRBD2 (5 bases). The CDR3 covers 14 residues. Germline V CDR1 and CDR2: MNHEY, SMNVEV (reference sequence). V shed 5 bases and J shed 2 bases, with 12 bases lying between them. CDR3 sequence (DNA): TGTGCCAGCAGTCCCGGATGGAGGCAAGAGACCCAGTACTTC. Residues: CASSPGWRQETQYF.

CDR3 sequence reads: CASSLPGNGTQYF. In nucleotides, the CDR3 is TGTGCCAGCAGTTTACCAGGGAATGGGACCCAGTACTTC. The chain combines TRBV27 with TRBJ2-5; a weak D match, TRBD1 (5 bases). Germline loops: CDR1 MNHEY, CDR2 SMNVEV (reference sequence). This CDR3 spans 13 amino acids. Trimming left V 2 bases short and J 7 bases short, with 11 bases between.